These 31 T cell receptor beta chains were sequenced from one sample in a study of T cell responses to AZD1222 COVID-19 vaccine. TCRdb keeps only in-frame clones here, not all; method: immunoSEQ multiplex PCR. The data show under 95,000 clones, under 90% seen once. Source: peripheral blood, taken on day 0 of AZD1222 vaccination. The receptors derive from an adult in good health.

The gene calls are TRBV19 and TRBJ1-5; 7 bases agree with TRBD1. This CDR3 region has 15 residues. Germline CDR1 LNHDA, CDR2 SQIVND (reference sequence). V lost 3 bases to trimming and J lost 9 bases; unmatched junction nucleotides: 11. The CDR3 DNA follows: TGTGCCAGTAGTATCCGGGGACAGATCCCAAGGCCCCAGCATTTT. This gives the protein CASSIRGQIPRPQHF. The variable domain in full, with the rest retrieved from reference TRBV19 and TRBJ1-5, is DGGITQSPKYLFRKEGQNVTLSCEQNLNHDAMYWYRQDPGQGLRLIYYSQIVNDFQKGDIAEGYSVSREKKESFPLTVTSAQKNPTAFYLCASSIRGQIPRPQHFGDGTRLSIL.

The gene calls are TRBV5-1 and TRBJ1-1, with D unclear. Germline V gene lookup returns CDR1 SGHRS and CDR2 YFSETQ. Trimming stripped 6 bases from V and 4 bases from J, with 19 bases between. The CDR3 contains 15 residues. CDR3 sequence (DNA): TGCGCCAGCATGGCGAACAGTCTGGAGGGCACTGAAGCTTTCTTT. Protein sequence: CASMANSLEGTEAFF.

In regard to this clone: The sample contains more than one DNA sequence encoding this CDR3. The V and J genes are TRBV11-2 and TRBJ1-2; 10 positions agree with TRBD1. The ends lost 5 bases at V and 8 bases at J; junction bases unmatched: 5. Looked up from germline, CDR1 is SGHAT and CDR2 is FQNNGV. CDR3 length: 13 amino acids. CDR3 nucleotides: TGTGCCAGCAGCCTGGGGACAGGGGACGGCTACACCTTC. It yields the protein CASSLGTGDGYTF.

The J gene is TRBJ2-1, the V gene TRBV30; D is unresolved. Germline CDR1 GTSNPN, CDR2 SVGIG (reference sequence). The CDR3 is made up of 18 amino acids. Deletions cut 8 bases from V and 0 bases from J, with 26 bases between. This chain's CDR3 is CAGLVVGGNFPSYNEQFF. The DNA of the CDR3 is TGTGCCGGGCTCGTGGTAGGCGGAAATTTCCCCTCCTACAATGAGCAGTTCTTC.

The gene calls are TRBV6-2 or TRBV6-3 and TRBJ1-1; maybe TRBD1 (6 bases). With 0 bases removed from V and 2 bases from J, the gap between germline ends came to 22 bases. There are 19 residues in the CDR3. The germline V gene has CDR1 MNHEY and CDR2 SVGEGT. DNA for the CDR3: TGTGCCAGCAGTTACTCTTTAGTAACAGGGCAATCAAGCAACACTGAAGCTTTCTTT. Translating it yields CASSYSLVTGQSSNTEAFF.

J is TRBJ2-5 and V is TRBV5-1; the match to TRBD2 covers 10 bases. Germline CDR1 is SGHRS and CDR2 is YFSETQ. CDR3 size: 15 residues. V lost 10 bases to trimming and J lost 4 bases; unmatched junction nucleotides: 13. DNA of the CDR3: TGCGCCGCTTCCGGGCTAGCGGGAGCTATAGAGACCCAGTACTTC. It is translated as CAASGLAGAIETQYF.

V usage is TRBV12-3 or TRBV12-4 and J usage is TRBJ2-5; no definite D call. This CDR3 has 12 amino acids. V lost 1 base and J lost 13, with 13 bases in between. The CDR3 here is CASSLGQAIRYF. DNA for the CDR3: TGTGCCAGCAGTTTAGGGCAGGCGATTCGGTACTTC.

The gene calls are TRBV10-3 and TRBJ2-1; possibly TRBD2 for D (6 bases). Germline assignment: CDR1 ENHRY and CDR2 SYGVKD. The length of the CDR3 is 14 residues. V was cut by 3 bases and J by 4 bases, with 10 bases left in between. The CDR3 DNA sequence: TGTGCCATCAGTGAAGAGGAGGGATACAATGAGCAGTTCTTC. Translated, it gives CAISEEEGYNEQFF.

The genes are TRBV30 and TRBJ1-5, with D tentatively TRBD1 (5 bases). Germline V gives CDR1 GTSNPN, CDR2 SVGIG (reference sequence). This CDR3 is built from 13 residues. The V and J ends lost 5 bases and 6 bases respectively, with 14 bases between them. This chain's CDR3 is CAWSSRGPQPQHF. The DNA of the CDR3 is TGTGCCTGGTCCAGTAGGGGTCCTCAGCCCCAGCATTTT.

In this sample, this clone turned up a few times. The chain couples TRBV6-6 to TRBJ1-3; D unclear. This CDR3 comprises 13 residues. Trimming stripped 7 bases from V and 1 base from J, with 8 bases between. The germline V gene encodes CDR1 MNHNY and CDR2 SVGAGI (reference sequence). The CDR3 loop reads CASIGVSGNTIYF. Here the CDR3 DNA reads TGTGCCAGCATAGGAGTTTCTGGAAACACCATATATTTT.

Only one count was recorded for this clone. The CDR3, as DNA: TGCAGCGTTCGGGAGAGGGCCTACAATGAGCAGTTCTTC. Amino acid sequence: CSVRERAYNEQFF. This rearrangement joins TRBV29-1 to TRBJ2-1, with TRBD2 as a possible D gene (6 bases). The CDR3 has 13 residues. Trimming shortened V by 5 bases and J by 2 bases, and 10 bases separated the two germline ends. CDR1 is SQVTM, CDR2 ANQGSEA, per germline.

V gene TRBV20-1 combines with J gene TRBJ2-1; D is possibly TRBD1 (5 bases). V shed 3 bases and J shed 1 base, with 13 bases lying between them. The CDR3 extends over 15 amino acids. Germline-derived CDR1 and CDR2 are DFQATT and SNEGSKA (reference sequence). The CDR3 protein is CSASTGDTSYNEQFF. For the CDR3, the DNA is TGCAGTGCTAGTACAGGCGACACATCCTACAATGAGCAGTTCTTC.

This clone appeared a few times. V usage is TRBV5-1 and J usage is TRBJ1-3; 8 nucleotides match TRBD1. With V trimmed by 6 bases and J by 3 bases, 8 bases remained unmatched. The germline CDR1 and CDR2 sequences are SGHRS and YFSETQ. The CDR3 length is 15 residues. CDR3 sequence reads: CASTPVGQGGNTIYF. As DNA, the CDR3 is TGCGCCAGCACTCCCGTTGGACAGGGTGGAAACACCATATATTTT.

In this sample, this clone turned up once. The rearrangement links TRBV5-8 to TRBJ2-7; TRBD1 matches 8 bases. This CDR3 region has 15 residues. The V segment lost 3 bases and the J segment 3 bases; nucleotides outside the gene matches: 8. Germline V gives CDR1 SGHTS, CDR2 YDEGEE. Here the CDR3 reads CASSSGTGGIYEQYF. The CDR3 DNA reads TGTGCCAGCAGCTCCGGAACAGGGGGGATCTACGAGCAGTACTTC. The full variable domain, with the rest looked up from reference TRBV5-8 and TRBJ2-7, is EAGVTQSPTHLIKTRGQQATLRCSPISGHTSVYWYQQALGLGLQFLLWYDEGEERNRGNFPPRFSGRQFPNYSSELNVNALELEDSALYLCASSSGTGGIYEQYFGPGTRLTVT.

The rearrangement uses TRBV5-1 and TRBJ1-1, with D possibly TRBD1 on 6 matching bases. The germline V gene has CDR1 SGHRS and CDR2 YFSETQ. V lost 3 bases, J lost 5 bases, and 14 bases lay in between. The CDR3 is made up of 14 amino acids. CDR3 region: CASSYGQSRTEAFF. The CDR3 DNA is TGCGCCAGCAGCTATGGACAGAGTCGGACTGAAGCTTTCTTT.

The gene calls are TRBV12-3 or TRBV12-4 and TRBJ1-2; D call uncertain. The V and J ends lost 2 bases and 4 bases respectively, with 8 bases between them. This CDR3 has 13 residues. The CDR3 DNA reads as TGTGCCAGCAGTTTAAGTCAGACCTATGGCTACACCTTC. The encoded protein is CASSLSQTYGYTF.

The CDR3 sequence: CASSSRGSSGANVLTF. DNA of the CDR3: TGTGCCAGCAGCAGCCGGGGCAGCTCTGGGGCCAACGTCCTGACTTTC. The genes are TRBV9 and TRBJ2-6; D could derive from TRBD1 or TRBD2 (5 bases each). The germline V and J ends were trimmed by 4 bases and 0 bases, with 11 bases remaining between them. The CDR3 sequence is 16 residues long. CDR1 SGDLS and CDR2 YYNGEE come from the germline V gene.

The chain combines TRBV15 with TRBJ1-1; no reliable D call. The CDR3 is made up of 13 amino acids. Trimming took off 3 bases at V and 0 bases at J, with 5 bases between the two ends. CDR1 LNHNV and CDR2 YYDKDF come from the germline V gene (reference sequence). The CDR3 protein is CATSRGLNTEAFF. CDR3 DNA sequence: TGTGCCACCAGCAGGGGCCTGAACACTGAAGCTTTCTTT. Using reference TRBV15 and TRBJ1-1 for the parts outside the CDR3, the full variable domain is DAMVIQNPRYQVTQFGKPVTLSCSQTLNHNVMYWYQQKSSQAPKLLFHYYDKDFNNEADTPDNFQSRRPNTSFCFLDIRSPGLGDTAMYLCATSRGLNTEAFFGQGTRLTVV.

The rearrangement uses TRBV20-1 and TRBJ1-1; weak D call: TRBD1 (5 bases). The germline V gene has CDR1 DFQATT and CDR2 SNEGSKA (reference sequence). Trimming cost V 8 bases and J 6 bases, with 13 bases left between them. There are 11 residues in the CDR3. The CDR3: CSPRVRPEAFF. Written as DNA, the CDR3 is TGCAGTCCCAGGGTTCGCCCTGAAGCTTTCTTT.

This chain connects TRBV27 to TRBJ2-7, with 7 bases matching TRBD1. This CDR3 has 14 amino acids. From germline, CDR1 is MNHEY and CDR2 SMNVEV (reference sequence). V gave up 7 bases and J gave up 6 bases; unmatched junction bases: 12. The CDR3 nucleotides read TGTGCCAGCAAAATTAACAGGGGAATAGGCGAGCAGTACTTC. Protein product: CASKINRGIGEQYF.

The chain combines TRBV19 with TRBJ2-2; D is uncertain. The CDR3 is made up of 12 amino acids. The germline V gene encodes CDR1 LNHDA and CDR2 SQIVND (reference sequence). Trimming removed 9 bases at V and 1 base at J, with 6 bases between. CDR3 sequence: CASSQNTGELFF. The CDR3, as DNA: TGTGCCAGCTCACAGAACACCGGGGAGCTGTTTTTT.

This rearrangement joins TRBV29-1 to TRBJ2-7; D is perhaps TRBD1 (6 bases). The germline CDR1 and CDR2 sequences are SQVTM and ANQGSEA. This CDR3 has 12 amino acids. Trimming took off 4 bases at V and 0 bases at J, with 7 bases between the two ends. Here the CDR3 DNA reads TGCAGCGTTGGACAGGACTCCTACGAGCAGTACTTC. It specifies CSVGQDSYEQYF.

V gene TRBV14 combines with J gene TRBJ2-5; TRBD2 matches 12 bases. V shed 2 bases and J 5 bases; nucleotides not matched to a gene: 6. Per the germline V gene, CDR1 is SGHDN and CDR2 is FVKESK. CDR3 length equals 16 residues. As DNA, the CDR3 is TGTGCCAGCAGCCAATTGCTAGCGGGGGGGCATGAGACCCAGTACTTC. This encodes CASSQLLAGGHETQYF.

The rearrangement uses TRBV6-5 and TRBJ1-1; 8 bases match TRBD1. V shed 6 bases and J 0 bases; nucleotides not matched to a gene: 0. Germline CDR1 and CDR2: MNHEY and SVGAGI. This CDR3 has 13 residues. CDR3 in amino acids: CASRTGVNTEAFF. The DNA for the CDR3 is TGTGCCAGCAGGACAGGGGTGAACACTGAAGCTTTCTTT.

The chain has TRBV5-1 and TRBJ2-5, with D tentatively TRBD1 (6 bases). Trimming pared 3 bases from V and 1 base from J, leaving 10 bases between. The germline gives CDR1 SGHRS, CDR2 YFSETQ. The CDR3 covers 14 residues. The CDR3 sequence is CASSWDIRQETQYF. CDR3 bases: TGCGCCAGCAGCTGGGACATACGCCAAGAGACCCAGTACTTC.

The chain joins TRBV10-3 to TRBJ1-2, with 7 bases lining up with TRBD1. The CDR3 has 16 amino acids. CDR1 is ENHRY, CDR2 SYGVKD, per germline. The V and J ends lost 0 bases and 4 bases, in that order; junction bases with no gene match: 8. The CDR3 here is CAISESTGDISYGYTF. The CDR3 DNA reads as TGTGCCATCAGTGAGTCTACAGGGGACATCAGCTATGGCTACACCTTC.

J is TRBJ1-5 and V is TRBV14, with 9 bases identical to TRBD1. V was pared by 7 bases and J by 0 bases, with 22 bases of the junction left unmatched. This CDR3 spans 21 amino acids. Germline CDR1 SGHDN, CDR2 FVKESK. This CDR3 is CASILVPGQGPPSYSNQPQHF. CDR3 DNA: TGTGCCAGCATCCTAGTCCCGGGACAGGGACCGCCGTCTTATAGCAATCAGCCCCAGCATTTT.

The gene calls are TRBV9 and TRBJ2-1; 13 bases agree with TRBD2. Trimming took 0 bases from V and 8 from J; bases not matched to a gene: 8. Germline lookup yields CDR1 SGDLS and CDR2 YYNGEE. The CDR3 spans 17 residues. CDR3 sequence reads: CASSVAPGLAGEDEQFF. CDR3 coding DNA: TGTGCCAGCAGCGTAGCTCCAGGACTAGCGGGAGAAGATGAGCAGTTCTTC.

The chain combines TRBV1 with TRBJ2-3; the table names TRBD1, a call not compared with the DNA. TRBV1 is a recognized pseudogene. This CDR3 contains 13 residues. The DNA for the CDR3 is TGCACCAGCAGGCACAGGGGGCAAGATACGCAGTATTTT. Translation gives CTSRHRGQDTQYF.

The rearrangement uses TRBV3-1 (or the pseudogene TRBV3-2) and TRBJ1-1, with D unresolved. Trimming removed 0 bases at V and 11 bases at J, with 10 bases between. The V gene's germline CDR1 is LGHDT and CDR2 YNNKEL (reference sequence). The CDR3 sequence is 12 residues long. CDR3 DNA: TGTGCCAGCAGCCAAGATGCGGGATCCGCTTTCTTT. It translates to CASSQDAGSAFF.

The chain couples TRBV18 to TRBJ1-3, with 10 bases fitting TRBD1. The junction had 1 base not matched to a gene; V was cut back by 3 bases and J by 2 bases. The germline V gene encodes CDR1 KGHSH and CDR2 LQKENI. The CDR3 has 15 residues. The CDR3 DNA reads as TGTGCCAGCTCACCGGGACAGGGGCCTGGAAACACCATATATTTT. It encodes CASSPGQGPGNTIYF. The full variable domain, rest sourced from reference TRBV18 and TRBJ1-3, is NAGVMQNPRHLVRRRGQEARLRCSPMKGHSHVYWYRQLPEEGLKFMVYLQKENIIDESGMPKERFSAEFPKEGPSILRIQQVVRGDSAAYFCASSPGQGPGNTIYFGEGSWLTVV.